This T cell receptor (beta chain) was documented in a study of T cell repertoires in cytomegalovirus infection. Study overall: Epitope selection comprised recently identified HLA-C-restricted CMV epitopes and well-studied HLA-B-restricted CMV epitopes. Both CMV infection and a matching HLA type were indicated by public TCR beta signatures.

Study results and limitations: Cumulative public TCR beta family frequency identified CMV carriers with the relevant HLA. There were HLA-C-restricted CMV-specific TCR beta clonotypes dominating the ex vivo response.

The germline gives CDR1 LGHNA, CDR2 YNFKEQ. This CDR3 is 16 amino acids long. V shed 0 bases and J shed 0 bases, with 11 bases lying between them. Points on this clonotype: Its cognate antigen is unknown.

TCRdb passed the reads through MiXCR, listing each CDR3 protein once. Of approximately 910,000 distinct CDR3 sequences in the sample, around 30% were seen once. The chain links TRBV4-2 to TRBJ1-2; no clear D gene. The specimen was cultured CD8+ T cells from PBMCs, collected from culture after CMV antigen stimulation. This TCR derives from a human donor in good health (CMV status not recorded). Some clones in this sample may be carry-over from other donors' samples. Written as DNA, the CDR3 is TGTGCCAGCAGCCAAGAGCCCAGCTACACTAACTATGGCTACACCTTC. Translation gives CASSQEPSYTNYGYTF.